This is a list of T cell receptor beta chains from one sample in a study of T cells in Graves' hyperthyroidism and ophthalmopathy. TCRdb processed the multiplex PCR reads anew with MiXCR; each CDR3 protein has one entry. The table has 650,000 to 850,000 distinct CDR3 sequences, around a sixth seen once. Source material: blood. The receptors come from a woman aged 50 to 65 with Graves' hyperthyroidism that later progressed to Graves' ophthalmopathy. Both conserved end residues are part of each CDR3. A D gene is named only where the DNA matches it firmly. Clone size is not always given. Where it is, it says once, few, many or a class for expanded clones.

size: few; D: NA; V: TRBV6-1; CDR3: CASSYNGDEAFF
size: many; D: TRBD2; V: TRBV20-1; CDR3: CSAAGTSASYEQYF
size: NA; D: TRBD2; V: TRBV7-9; CDR3: CASSISGETQYF
size: many; D: TRBD1; V: TRBV6-5; CDR3: CASSYSAYTTGAGYTF
size: NA; D: NA; V: TRBV9; CDR3: CASSVGGFQNTGELFF
size: many; D: NA; V: TRBV2; CDR3: CASSESQWINEKLFF
size: many; D: NA; V: TRBV3-1; CDR3: CASSQRGHGYTF
size: NA; D: TRBD1; V: TRBV7-3; CDR3: CASSLREGANGELFF
size: NA; D: TRBD1; V: TRBV5-1; CDR3: CASSLTGQGQRSYEQYF
size: many; D: TRBD1; V: TRBV11-3; CDR3: CASSHGTGAEAFF
size: NA; D: TRBD2; V: TRBV18; CDR3: CASSEQAGEYEQYF
size: NA; D: TRBD2; V: TRBV30; CDR3: CAYSGGAGPTDTQYF
size: NA; D: TRBD1; V: TRBV4-1; CDR3: CASSQVAGGTEAFF
size: NA; D: NA; V: TRBV4-2; CDR3: CASSQGELMNTEAFF
size: few; D: TRBD2; V: TRBV6-1; CDR3: CASSVTWTSGQETQYF
size: many; D: NA; V: TRBV7-9; CDR3: CASSSPRSWENYGYTF
size: many; D: NA; V: TRBV15; CDR3: CATSTPGKGRFSYTF
size: many; D: NA; V: TRBV6-1; CDR3: CASRLIDTLDNEQFF
size: many; D: TRBD1; V: TRBV20-1; CDR3: CSASDRGNTGELFF
size: NA; D: NA; V: TRBV6-5; CDR3: CASSYSRRSGYTF
size: NA; D: TRBD1; V: TRBV30; CDR3: CAWISGTGVATEAFF
size: many; D: NA; V: TRBV5-1; CDR3: CASSLGFNTEAFF
size: many; D: NA; V: TRBV27; CDR3: CASSPLGGYEQYF
size: NA; D: NA; V: TRBV18; CDR3: CASSPSQFHYEQYF
size: many; D: TRBD1; V: TRBV11-2; CDR3: CASSARDRGHEKLFF
size: many; D: NA; V: TRBV11-1; CDR3: CASSLGLTEETQYF
size: few; D: NA; V: TRBV27; CDR3: CASSPRDNDGYTF
size: NA; D: TRBD1; V: TRBV29-1; CDR3: CSVETPFTGDPDTQYF
size: NA; D: TRBD1; V: TRBV4-1; CDR3: CASRAGGAGNIQYF